The 15 T cell receptor beta chains presented below share a single source sample, sequenced in a study of shared clonotypes between healthy human individuals. Method: immunoSEQ multiplex PCR; TCRdb's copy keeps in-frame clones and lacks some. The sample yields 1,400,000 or so clones, 98% to 99% seen once. The sequencing input was naive CD4+ T cells sorted from blood. This sample's subset: CD45RA+ positively selected. The receptor set was obtained from a man under 40 in good health.

This chain joins TRBV2 and TRBJ1-1, with no clear D. This CDR3 has 11 residues. V was pared by 7 bases and J by 11 bases, with 14 bases between. Germline-derived CDR1 and CDR2 are SNHLY and FYNNEI. The CDR3 reads CASKEVGEAFF. Written as DNA, the CDR3 is TGTGCCAGCAAGGAAGTAGGTGAGGCTTTCTTT.

The chain couples TRBV2 to TRBJ1-1; no clear D gene. The CDR3 is 13 amino acids. The germline V gene has CDR1 SNHLY and CDR2 FYNNEI. V lost 2 bases to trimming and J lost 1 base, with 5 bases between them. The CDR3 protein is CASSEYGNTEAFF. The DNA of the CDR3 is TGTGCCAGCAGTGAATACGGGAACACTGAAGCTTTCTTT.

Only one count was recorded for this clone. The V call is TRBV7-9, the J call TRBJ2-1; D gene unclear. Looked up from germline, CDR1 is SEHNR and CDR2 is FQNEAQ (reference sequence). The CDR3 is 11 residues long. V was shortened by 1 base and J by 10 bases, with 5 bases between the two germline ends. CDR3 loop: CASSLGIEQFF. CDR3 nucleotides: TGTGCCAGCAGCTTAGGGATCGAGCAGTTCTTC.

This sequence joins TRBV4-2 and TRBJ2-4, with 10 bases that match TRBD2. This CDR3 contains 17 residues. CDR1 and CDR2 (germline): LGHNA, YNFKEQ. Unmatched junction bases numbered 4, after V lost 1 base and J lost 1 base. The CDR3 loop is CASSQASGSTAKNIQYF. CDR3 bases: TGTGCCAGCAGCCAAGCTAGCGGGAGTACGGCCAAAAACATTCAGTACTTC.

The chain joins TRBV2 to TRBJ2-7; 9 bases line up with TRBD2. Germline V gene lookup returns CDR1 SNHLY and CDR2 FYNNEI. Unmatched junction bases numbered 3, after V lost 7 bases and J lost 2 bases. This CDR3 has 13 residues. The CDR3 sequence: CASNLAGTYEQYF. CDR3 DNA sequence: TGTGCCAGCAACCTAGCGGGAACCTACGAGCAGTACTTC.

The chain has TRBV7-2 and TRBJ2-7; TRBD1 or TRBD2 may be the D gene (5 bases each). CDR3 length: 16 residues. Trimming pared 5 bases from V and 3 bases from J, leaving 20 bases between. Germline CDR1 reads SGHTA; CDR2 reads FQGNSA. The CDR3: CASSRRWGSQVYEQYF. For the CDR3, the DNA is TGTGCCAGCAGCCGACGGTGGGGGTCCCAAGTCTACGAGCAGTACTTC.

This clone was observed once. The genes are TRBV10-3 and TRBJ2-7, with D uncertain. CDR3 size: 17 residues. CDR1 is ENHRY, CDR2 SYGVKD, per germline. Trimming took 2 bases from V and 0 from J, leaving 17 bases between them. The CDR3 DNA sequence: TGTGCCATCAGTGAGGCTCCCCTGCGGCACCGCTCCTACGAGCAGTACTTC. It translates to CAISEAPLRHRSYEQYF.

The chain is built from TRBV5-4 and TRBJ2-3; D is tentatively TRBD1 or TRBD2 (6 bases each). V lost 4 bases to trimming and J lost 1 base, with 13 bases between them. This CDR3 is built from 15 residues. Germline V gene sequence: CDR1 SGHNT, CDR2 YYREEE (reference sequence). CDR3 bases: TGTGCCAGCAGCCCAAGGGGGACTCGCACAGATACGCAGTATTTT. Its protein product is CASSPRGTRTDTQYF.

The chain recombines TRBV18 with TRBJ2-1, with TRBD2 as a possible D gene (6 bases). This CDR3 is 15 amino acids long. V gave up 4 bases and J gave up 3 bases, with 13 bases separating them. Germline V CDR1 and CDR2: KGHSH, LQKENI. CDR3 nucleotide sequence: TGTGCCAGCTCACAACTCGGGACTCGCTACAATGAGCAGTTCTTC. It encodes CASSQLGTRYNEQFF.

This chain joins TRBV14 and TRBJ2-5, with TRBD2 matching 10 bases. Trimming cost V 4 bases and J 4 bases; bases outside gene matches: 15. CDR3 size: 18 residues. Germline V gives CDR1 SGHDN, CDR2 FVKESK. CDR3 sequence: CASSPRSSGSLWRETQYF. The CDR3 DNA reads as TGTGCCAGCAGCCCTCGTTCTAGCGGGAGTTTATGGCGAGAGACCCAGTACTTC.

CDR3 residues: CATSRHAGGHNEQFF. CDR3 coding DNA: TGTGCCACCAGCAGGCACGCGGGAGGCCACAATGAGCAGTTCTTC. The chain carries TRBV15 and TRBJ2-1; 8 bases are a match to TRBD2. Germline V gene sequence: CDR1 LNHNV, CDR2 YYDKDF (reference sequence). Trimming cost V 3 bases and J 5 bases; bases outside gene matches: 6. This CDR3 comprises 15 residues.

The rearrangement joins TRBV5-5 to TRBJ2-7; D might be TRBD1 or TRBD2, each matching 6 bases. In germline, CDR1 is SGHKS, CDR2 YYEKEE (reference sequence). Trimming stripped 4 bases from V and 3 bases from J, with 20 bases between. CDR3 length: 16 residues. The CDR3 nucleotides are TGTGCCAGCAGCGCGGCGGGACAAAGGGATGACTACGAGCAGTACTTC. Encoded protein: CASSAAGQRDDYEQYF.

This clone was detected only once. The chain combines TRBV28 with TRBJ2-5; D is ambiguous. TRBJ2-7 explains the end of the DNA better; the J call may be wrong. The CDR3 has 13 residues. Germline assignment: CDR1 MDHEN and CDR2 SYDVKM. This chain's CDR3 is CASYGRLRHEQYF. DNA of the CDR3: TGTGCCAGCTACGGCAGGTTGAGGCACGAGCAGTACTTC.

The V gene is TRBV20-1, the J gene TRBJ2-7; a possible D gene is TRBD1 (6 bases). The CDR3 extends over 11 amino acids. The V gene's germline CDR1 is DFQATT and CDR2 SNEGSKA (reference sequence). Trimming removed 6 bases from V and 6 bases from J, with 12 bases in between. CDR3 amino acids: CSADRGGEQYF. CDR3 nucleotides: TGCAGTGCCGATAGAGGGGGCGAGCAGTACTTC.

The chain combines TRBV5-5 with TRBJ2-1; no firm D call. Germline CDR1 reads SGHKS; CDR2 reads YYEKEE (reference sequence). The CDR3 is 13 amino acids. Trimming left V 7 bases short and J 2 bases short, with 10 bases between. In DNA, the CDR3 is TGTGCCAGCGGAACCGAGGCCTACAATGAGCAGTTCTTC. Amino acids: CASGTEAYNEQFF.